This TCR beta chain is from a study of T cell responses to AZD1222 COVID-19 vaccine. Study-wide results and limits: Regions 160-218 and 743-854 dominated among vaccine-associated CD4 TCRs spanning spike. Clonal diversity may have been underestimated in mostly white British donors. Baseline serology detected seropositivity in only six AZD1222 recipients.

To note about this clone: The target antigen is unknown.

Sequenced by immunoSEQ multiplex PCR; TCRdb stores in-frame clones only, minus some. The repertoire holds approximately 160,000 clones, with roughly nine tenths as singletons. This specimen was peripheral blood, taken on day 0 of AZD1222 vaccination. The clonotype originates from an adult in good health.

As DNA, the CDR3 is TGTGCCAGCAGCGTATCCGGGACAGGGAATACTGAAGCTTTCTTT. This codes for CASSVSGTGNTEAFF. The chain uses TRBV9 and TRBJ1-1; 9 bases are a match to TRBD1. CDR3 length equals 15 residues. The ends lost 1 base at V and 5 bases at J; junction bases unmatched: 6. Per germline, CDR1 SGDLS and CDR2 YYNGEE.